The clone carrying this T cell receptor (beta chain) has more than one count but fewer than ten. Its antigen remains unidentified. The sample originates from a study of CD8 T cells in ankylosing spondylitis. General observations from the study: Reportedly, disease-linked clones are significantly enriched in ankylosing spondylitis patients' matched synovial fluid. What appeared characteristic of ankylosing spondylitis blood was a TCR beta motif of eight highly homologous variants.

CDR3 length: 15 amino acids. Germline loops: CDR1 LNHNV, CDR2 YYDKDF (reference sequence). With V trimmed by 2 bases and J by 8 bases, 7 bases remained unmatched. Each CDR3 protein gets one entry after TCRdb re-called the 5' RACE reads with MiXCR. The sample has 750,000 to 850,000 distinct CDR3 sequences, about 10% seen once. The TCR sequence derives from a male donor with ankylosing spondylitis. V usage is TRBV15 and J usage is TRBJ2-1; 9 nucleotides match TRBD2. The sample taken for sequencing was blood, either unsorted or a sorted T cell fraction (not recorded which). CDR3 residues: CATSRRLADVDEQFF. The CDR3 DNA follows: TGTGCCACCAGCAGAAGACTAGCGGACGTCGATGAGCAGTTCTTC.